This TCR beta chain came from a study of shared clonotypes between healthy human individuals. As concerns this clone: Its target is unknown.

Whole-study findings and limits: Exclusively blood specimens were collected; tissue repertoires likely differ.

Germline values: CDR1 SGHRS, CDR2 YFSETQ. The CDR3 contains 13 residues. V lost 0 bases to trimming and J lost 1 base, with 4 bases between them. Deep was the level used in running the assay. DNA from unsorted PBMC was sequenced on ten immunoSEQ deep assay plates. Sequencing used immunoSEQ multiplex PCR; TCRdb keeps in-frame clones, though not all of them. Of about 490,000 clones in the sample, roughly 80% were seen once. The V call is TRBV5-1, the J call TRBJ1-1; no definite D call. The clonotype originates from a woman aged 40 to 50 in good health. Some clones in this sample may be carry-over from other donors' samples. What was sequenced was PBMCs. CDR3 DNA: TGCGCCAGCAGCTTGGAACAGAACACTGAAGCTTTCTTT. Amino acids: CASSLEQNTEAFF.